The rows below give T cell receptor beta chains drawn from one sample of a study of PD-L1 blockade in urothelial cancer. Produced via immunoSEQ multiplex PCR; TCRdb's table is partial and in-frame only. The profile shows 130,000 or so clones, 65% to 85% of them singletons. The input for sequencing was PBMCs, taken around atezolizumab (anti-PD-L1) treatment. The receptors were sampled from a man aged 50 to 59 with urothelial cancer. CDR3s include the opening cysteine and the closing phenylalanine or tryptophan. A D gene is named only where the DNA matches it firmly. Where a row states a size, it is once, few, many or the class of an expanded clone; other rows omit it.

CDR3aa: CARSLRLAGGTDTQYF; CDR3nt: TGTGCCAGAAGCTTGCGACTAGCGGGAGGCACAGATACGCAGTATTTT; j_gene: TRBJ2-3; abundance: NA; d_gene: TRBD2; v_gene: TRBV5-3
CDR3aa: CASSLTSGGANEQFF; CDR3nt: TGTGCCAGCAGCTTGACTAGCGGGGGTGCGAATGAGCAGTTCTTC; j_gene: TRBJ2-1; abundance: NA; d_gene: TRBD2; v_gene: TRBV7-3
CDR3aa: CASSGYSGSADTQYF; CDR3nt: TGCGCCAGCAGCGGATATAGCGGGAGCGCAGATACGCAGTATTTT; j_gene: TRBJ2-3; abundance: NA; d_gene: TRBD2; v_gene: TRBV5-1
CDR3aa: CASSVREGVDTQYF; CDR3nt: TGTGCCAGCTCGGTGCGGGAGGGCGTAGATACGCAGTATTTT; j_gene: TRBJ2-3; abundance: once; d_gene: TRBD2; v_gene: TRBV6-1
CDR3aa: CASSIVGGPQHF; CDR3nt: TGTGCCAGTAGTATCGTAGGGGGGCCCCAGCATTTT; j_gene: TRBJ1-5; abundance: NA; d_gene: NA; v_gene: TRBV19
CDR3aa: CASSLLDREPPDTQYF; CDR3nt: TGTGCCAGCAGCTTGCTCGACAGGGAGCCTCCAGATACGCAGTATTTT; j_gene: TRBJ2-3; abundance: NA; d_gene: TRBD1; v_gene: TRBV11-2
CDR3aa: CASSLGTSGNQEQFF; CDR3nt: TGTGCCAGCAGCTTAGGGACTAGCGGGAATCAAGAGCAGTTCTTC; j_gene: TRBJ2-1; abundance: NA; d_gene: TRBD2; v_gene: TRBV7-8
CDR3aa: CASSPVGTGELFF; CDR3nt: TGTGCCAGCAGCCCCGTCGGGACCGGGGAGCTGTTTTTT; j_gene: TRBJ2-2; abundance: NA; d_gene: NA; v_gene: TRBV6-6
CDR3aa: CASRLGQTYEQYF; CDR3nt: TGTGCCAGCAGACTCGGACAGACCTACGAGCAGTACTTC; j_gene: TRBJ2-7; abundance: NA; d_gene: NA; v_gene: TRBV6-1
CDR3aa: CASSPIAGQGTYEQYF; CDR3nt: TGTGCCAGCTCACCTATAGCAGGACAGGGAACCTACGAGCAGTACTTC; j_gene: TRBJ2-7; abundance: once; d_gene: TRBD1; v_gene: TRBV18
CDR3aa: CASSLAGVYNSPLHF; CDR3nt: TGTGCCAGCAGCTTAGCAGGGGTCTATAATTCACCCCTCCACTTT; j_gene: TRBJ1-6; abundance: NA; d_gene: NA; v_gene: TRBV7-9
CDR3aa: CASLRWREEETQYF; CDR3nt: TGTGCCAGCCTACGCTGGCGGGAGGAAGAGACCCAGTACTTC; j_gene: TRBJ2-5; abundance: NA; d_gene: TRBD2; v_gene: TRBV2
CDR3aa: CASRASLGARTEAFF; CDR3nt: TGTGCCAGCAGAGCCAGCTTGGGGGCGCGCACTGAAGCTTTCTTT; j_gene: TRBJ1-1; abundance: NA; d_gene: NA; v_gene: TRBV2
CDR3aa: CASSLVGQVPYEQYF; CDR3nt: TGTGCCAGCAGTTTGGTAGGACAGGTTCCCTACGAGCAGTACTTC; j_gene: TRBJ2-7; abundance: NA; d_gene: TRBD1; v_gene: TRBV28
CDR3aa: CASSPSRSNTEAFF; CDR3nt: TGTGCCAGCTCACCATCCAGATCGAACACTGAAGCTTTCTTT; j_gene: TRBJ1-1; abundance: NA; d_gene: NA; v_gene: TRBV18
CDR3aa: CASSMTGTSLLYEQYF; CDR3nt: TGTGCCAGCAGCATGACCGGGACTAGCCTTTTATACGAGCAGTACTTC; j_gene: TRBJ2-7; abundance: NA; d_gene: NA; v_gene: TRBV21-1
CDR3aa: CASSPSTGELFF; CDR3nt: TGTGCCAGCAGCCCATCCACCGGGGAGCTGTTTTTT; j_gene: TRBJ2-2; abundance: NA; d_gene: NA; v_gene: TRBV7-3
CDR3aa: CASSYSRAGTGEGYTF; CDR3nt: TGTGCCAGCAGTTACTCGAGAGCCGGGACAGGGGAAGGCTACACCTTC; j_gene: TRBJ1-2; abundance: NA; d_gene: TRBD1; v_gene: TRBV6-5
CDR3aa: CAISAGSTGNTEAFF; CDR3nt: TGTGCCATCTCCGCGGGGTCTACAGGGAACACTGAAGCTTTCTTT; j_gene: TRBJ1-1; abundance: NA; d_gene: NA; v_gene: TRBV6-5
CDR3aa: CSVEGLAGVDLDYNEQFF; CDR3nt: TGCAGCGTTGAAGGACTAGCGGGAGTTGATCTGGACTACAATGAGCAGTTCTTC; j_gene: TRBJ2-1; abundance: NA; d_gene: TRBD2; v_gene: TRBV29-1
CDR3aa: CASSASSGGITDTQYF; CDR3nt: TGTGCCAGCAGCGCTTCATCGGGGGGAATCACAGATACGCAGTATTTT; j_gene: TRBJ2-3; abundance: NA; d_gene: TRBD2; v_gene: TRBV9
CDR3aa: CASSARLAGELFF; CDR3nt: TGTGCCAGCAGCGCCAGGCTTGCCGGGGAGCTGTTTTTT; j_gene: TRBJ2-2; abundance: NA; d_gene: NA; v_gene: TRBV9
CDR3aa: CASREDRVSEAFF; CDR3nt: TGTGCCAGCAGAGAAGACAGGGTTTCTGAAGCTTTCTTT; j_gene: TRBJ1-1; abundance: NA; d_gene: TRBD1; v_gene: TRBV7-3
CDR3aa: CASSRLAGHTGELFF; CDR3nt: TGTGCCAGCAGTCGACTAGCGGGACACACCGGGGAGCTGTTTTTT; j_gene: TRBJ2-2; abundance: NA; d_gene: TRBD2; v_gene: TRBV28
CDR3aa: CASSAAGRYNEKLFF; CDR3nt: TGTGCCAGCAGCGCGGCGGGCCGGTATAATGAAAAACTGTTTTTT; j_gene: TRBJ1-4; abundance: NA; d_gene: NA; v_gene: TRBV5-5
CDR3aa: CASGLVLGPGAAFNYGYTF; CDR3nt: TGTGCTAGTGGTTTGGTACTCGGGCCAGGGGCCGCTTTCAACTATGGCTACACCTTC; j_gene: TRBJ1-2; abundance: NA; d_gene: NA; v_gene: TRBV12-5
CDR3aa: CASSISVTGELFF; CDR3nt: TGTGCCAGTAGTATATCGGTCACCGGGGAGCTGTTTTTT; j_gene: TRBJ2-2; abundance: NA; d_gene: NA; v_gene: TRBV19
CDR3aa: CASRALQGIGGYTF; CDR3nt: TGTGCCAGCAGGGCCCTACAGGGGATTGGCGGCTACACCTTC; j_gene: TRBJ1-2; abundance: NA; d_gene: TRBD1; v_gene: TRBV5-4
CDR3aa: CASSLDRGYEQYF; CDR3nt: TGCGCCAGCAGCTTGGACAGGGGCTACGAGCAGTACTTC; j_gene: TRBJ2-7; abundance: NA; d_gene: TRBD1; v_gene: TRBV5-1
CDR3aa: CASSQDQNTEAFF; CDR3nt: TGTGCCAGCAGCCAAGATCAGAACACTGAAGCTTTCTTT; j_gene: TRBJ1-1; abundance: NA; d_gene: NA; v_gene: TRBV14
CDR3aa: CASSVEGAGYGYTF; CDR3nt: TGTGCCAGCAGTGTGGAGGGGGCGGGGTATGGCTACACCTTC; j_gene: TRBJ1-2; abundance: NA; d_gene: TRBD1; v_gene: TRBV28
CDR3aa: CASIGNGYEQYF; CDR3nt: TGTGCCAGCATCGGGAACGGGTACGAGCAGTACTTC; j_gene: TRBJ2-7; abundance: NA; d_gene: NA; v_gene: TRBV28
CDR3aa: CASSGQGITEAFF; CDR3nt: TGTGCCAGCAGCGGACAGGGGATCACTGAAGCTTTCTTT; j_gene: TRBJ1-1; abundance: NA; d_gene: TRBD1; v_gene: TRBV5-4
CDR3aa: CASSRDLTYEQYF; CDR3nt: TGTGCCAGCAGCCGGGACTTAACCTACGAGCAGTACTTC; j_gene: TRBJ2-7; abundance: NA; d_gene: NA; v_gene: TRBV11-1
CDR3aa: CASRSQGGANTGELFF; CDR3nt: TGTGCCAGCAGATCACAAGGGGGCGCCAACACCGGGGAGCTGTTTTTT; j_gene: TRBJ2-2; abundance: NA; d_gene: TRBD1; v_gene: TRBV7-9
CDR3aa: CASSPLAGGNLNEQFF; CDR3nt: TGTGCCAGCAGCCCCCTAGCGGGAGGGAACTTGAATGAGCAGTTCTTC; j_gene: TRBJ2-1; abundance: few; d_gene: TRBD2; v_gene: TRBV28
CDR3aa: CASTKPGQRSYEQYF; CDR3nt: TGTGCCAGCACTAAACCGGGACAACGAAGCTACGAGCAGTACTTC; j_gene: TRBJ2-7; abundance: NA; d_gene: NA; v_gene: TRBV28
CDR3aa: CASTNGKRDVTEAFF; CDR3nt: TGTGCCAGCACTAACGGGAAAAGGGATGTCACTGAAGCTTTCTTT; j_gene: TRBJ1-1; abundance: NA; d_gene: NA; v_gene: TRBV6-5
CDR3aa: CASSSARTSGYNEQFF; CDR3nt: TGTGCCAGTAGTAGTGCGAGGACTAGCGGGTACAATGAGCAGTTCTTC; j_gene: TRBJ2-1; abundance: NA; d_gene: TRBD2; v_gene: TRBV19
CDR3aa: CAWSELFGGSADTQYF; CDR3nt: TGTGCCTGGAGTGAGTTATTTGGGGGGAGTGCAGATACGCAGTATTTT; j_gene: TRBJ2-3; abundance: NA; d_gene: NA; v_gene: TRBV30
CDR3aa: CAWSVAPRSTDTQYF; CDR3nt: TGTGCCTGGAGTGTAGCACCCCGGAGCACAGATACGCAGTATTTT; j_gene: TRBJ2-3; abundance: NA; d_gene: NA; v_gene: TRBV30
CDR3aa: CATSRSLAPSTDTQYF; CDR3nt: TGTGCCACCAGCAGATCACTAGCGCCTAGCACAGATACGCAGTATTTT; j_gene: TRBJ2-3; abundance: NA; d_gene: TRBD2; v_gene: TRBV15
CDR3aa: CATSSPGQGNNQPQHF; CDR3nt: TGTGCCACCAGCAGTCCGGGACAGGGGAACAATCAGCCCCAGCATTTT; j_gene: TRBJ1-5; abundance: NA; d_gene: TRBD1; v_gene: TRBV15